The 2 T cell receptor beta chains given below trace back to one sample, sequenced in a study of cytomegalovirus exposure and HLA in healthy donors. PCR used 60 Vbeta primers and 13 Jbeta primers. Clones were sequenced by immunoSEQ multiplex PCR, and TCRdb holds only the in-frame ones, with some missing. There are fewer than 250,000 clones in the sample; around 79% occur only once, and 1.5% to 2% lies in the top ten. Sequencing used PBMCs. The receptors originated from a woman aged 18-29 years in good health and CMV-seronegative.

This chain connects TRBV6-5 to TRBJ1-1; D is perhaps TRBD1 (5 bases). Germline V gene lookup returns CDR1 MNHEY and CDR2 SVGAGI. The CDR3 extends over 12 amino acids. Trimming stripped 7 bases from V and 10 bases from J, with 16 bases between. For the CDR3, the DNA is TGTGCCAGCATCTCCACAATTGGGGCAGCTTTCTTT. Encoded protein: CASISTIGAAFF.

This clone was counted a few times. This rearrangement joins TRBV19 to TRBJ2-2, with 9 positions matching TRBD1. Germline CDR1 LNHDA, CDR2 SQIVND (reference sequence). V lost 4 bases to trimming and J lost 3 bases; unmatched junction nucleotides: 6. CDR3 size: 16 residues. In DNA form, the CDR3 reads TGTGCCAGTAGTAATACAGGGGGCGGATACACCGGGGAGCTGTTTTTT. It codes for CASSNTGGGYTGELFF.